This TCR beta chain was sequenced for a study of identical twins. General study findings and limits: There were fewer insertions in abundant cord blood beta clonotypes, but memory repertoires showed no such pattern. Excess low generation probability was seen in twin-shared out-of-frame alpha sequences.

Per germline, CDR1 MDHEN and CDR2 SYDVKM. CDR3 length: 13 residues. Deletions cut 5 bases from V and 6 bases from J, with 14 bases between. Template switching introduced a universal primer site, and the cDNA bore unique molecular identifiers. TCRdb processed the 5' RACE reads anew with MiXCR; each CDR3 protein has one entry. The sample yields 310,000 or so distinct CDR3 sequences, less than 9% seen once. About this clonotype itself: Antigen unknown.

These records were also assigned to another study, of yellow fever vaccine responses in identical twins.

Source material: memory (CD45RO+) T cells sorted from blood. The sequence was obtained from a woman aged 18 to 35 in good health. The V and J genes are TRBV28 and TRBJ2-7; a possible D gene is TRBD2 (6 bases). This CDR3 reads CASSQGLWGEQYV. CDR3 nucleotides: TGTGCCAGCAGTCAGGGACTCTGGGGCGAGCAGTACGTC.